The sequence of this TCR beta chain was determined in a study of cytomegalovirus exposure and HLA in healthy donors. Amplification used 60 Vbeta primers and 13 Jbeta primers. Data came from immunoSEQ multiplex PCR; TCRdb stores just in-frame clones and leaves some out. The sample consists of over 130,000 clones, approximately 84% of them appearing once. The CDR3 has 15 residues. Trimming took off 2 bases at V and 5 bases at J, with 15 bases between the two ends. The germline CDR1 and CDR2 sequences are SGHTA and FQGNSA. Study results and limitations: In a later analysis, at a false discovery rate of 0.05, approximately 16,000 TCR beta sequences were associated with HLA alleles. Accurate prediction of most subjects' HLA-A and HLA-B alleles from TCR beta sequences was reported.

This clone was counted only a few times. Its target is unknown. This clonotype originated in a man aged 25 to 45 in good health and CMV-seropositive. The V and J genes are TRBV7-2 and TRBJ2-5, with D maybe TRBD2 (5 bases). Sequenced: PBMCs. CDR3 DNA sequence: TGTGCCAGCAGCTTATTCAGAGGGTACGGGGAGACCCAGTACTTC. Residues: CASSLFRGYGETQYF.